The present entry profiles one T cell receptor (beta chain) with its context. These data belong to a study of blood T cell repertoires in COVID-19. Assignments of participants to cohorts depended upon their own reported clinical history. Recovered status in Cohort 3 required two negative PCRs, clearance, or symptom resolution. This CDR3 comprises 19 residues. The J segment lost 2 bases and the V segment lost 2 bases, leaving 13 bases of the junction unmatched. The germline V gene has CDR1 GTSNPN and CDR2 SVGIG (reference sequence). Clones were read by immunoSEQ multiplex PCR, and TCRdb kept only the in-frame ones, dropping some. The sample lists a few hundred thousand clones; 85% to 90% were seen once.

The specimen was PBMCs or T cells enriched from blood (not recorded which). The chain uses TRBV30 and TRBJ2-1, with 12 bases matching TRBD2. This receptor was taken from a woman aged 55-69 years who had recovered from COVID-19. This CDR3 reads CAWSSPGLAGQQTYNEQFF. The CDR3 DNA follows: TGTGCCTGGAGTTCGCCGGGACTAGCGGGTCAGCAGACCTACAATGAGCAGTTCTTC.